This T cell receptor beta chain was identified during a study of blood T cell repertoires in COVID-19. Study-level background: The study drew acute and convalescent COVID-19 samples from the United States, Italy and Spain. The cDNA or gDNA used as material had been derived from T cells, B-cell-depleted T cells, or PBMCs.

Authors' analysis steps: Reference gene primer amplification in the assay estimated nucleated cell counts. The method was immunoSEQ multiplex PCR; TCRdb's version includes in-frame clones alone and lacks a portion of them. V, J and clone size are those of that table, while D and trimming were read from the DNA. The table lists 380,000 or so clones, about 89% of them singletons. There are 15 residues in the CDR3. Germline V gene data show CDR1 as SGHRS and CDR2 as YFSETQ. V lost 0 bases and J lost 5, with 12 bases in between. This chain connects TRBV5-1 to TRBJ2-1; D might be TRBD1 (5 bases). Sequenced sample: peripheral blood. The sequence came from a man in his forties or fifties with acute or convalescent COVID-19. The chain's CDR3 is CASSLAATANNEQFF. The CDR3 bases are TGCGCCAGCAGCTTGGCAGCGACAGCTAACAATGAGCAGTTCTTC.